This T cell receptor (beta chain) is drawn from a study of blood T cell repertoires in COVID-19. V lost 2 bases and J 7 bases, leaving 8 bases between the germline ends. The CDR3 consists of 12 residues. CDR1 is MNHEY, CDR2 SVGAGI, per germline. Generated by immunoSEQ multiplex PCR, the TCRdb table keeps only in-frame clones and is missing some. The table records 200,000 to 300,000 clones, just over 85% of them present only once. Sequencing used PBMCs or T cells enriched from blood (not recorded which). The clonotype comes from a man aged 40-55 years who had recovered from COVID-19. This chain links TRBV6-5 with TRBJ1-2; D not resolved. Here the CDR3 reads CASSYAGGGYTF. The CDR3 coding sequence is TGTGCCAGCAGTTACGCCGGAGGTGGCTACACCTTC.